Detailed here is one T cell receptor beta chain. Time point noted: after trial treatment. Treatment described: LDRT plus nivolumab, ipilimumab, low-dose cyclophosphamide and aspirin (RACIN trial). The CDR3 consists of 15 residues. Per the germline V gene, CDR1 is MDHEN and CDR2 is SYDVKM. The V and J ends lost 4 bases and 6 bases, in that order; junction bases with no gene match: 4. The sample originates from a study of low-dose radiotherapy and immunotherapy resistance in tumors. TCRs underwent about 22 PCR cycles of amplification with a constant-region primer and V-primer adapter. Amplification (by in vitro transcription) was performed on isolated mRNA. TCRdb used MiXCR to reprocess the reads, holding one entry per CDR3 protein. The sample consists of some 52,000 distinct CDR3 sequences, 33% of them appearing once.

This rearrangement joins TRBV28 to TRBJ2-1; 12 bases line up with TRBD2. The sample was PBMCs, taken after low-dose radiotherapy plus immunotherapy. The sequence was collected from a male donor with rectosigmoid adenocarcinoma. The CDR3 nucleotides are TGTGCCAGCAGTTCCCCGGGACTAGCGGGCAATGAGCAGTTCTTC. Translated, it gives CASSSPGLAGNEQFF.